A single sample gave rise to the 21 T cell receptor beta chains below, sequenced in a study of blood T cell repertoires in COVID-19. The table came from immunoSEQ multiplex PCR; TCRdb's copy has only in-frame clones and leaves some out. The data contain under 250,000 clones, 60% to 85% of them singletons. The sample consisted of peripheral blood. The receptors were sampled from a woman in her 70s with acute or convalescent COVID-19.

This clone has more than one count but fewer than ten. The chain recombines TRBV11-1 with TRBJ2-1; 10 positions match TRBD2. The germline CDR1 and CDR2 sequences are SGHAT and FQDESV (reference sequence). The CDR3 consists of 15 residues. J lost 6 bases, V lost 1 base, and 3 bases had no gene match. Here the CDR3 reads CASSLGPSGGNEQFF. Written as DNA, the CDR3 is TGTGCCAGCAGCTTAGGTCCTAGCGGGGGCAATGAGCAGTTCTTC.

The V call is TRBV28, the J call TRBJ1-2, with 8 bases matching TRBD1. There are 14 residues in the CDR3. J was trimmed by 4 bases and V by 7 bases; bases with no gene match: 8. Germline CDR1 is MDHEN and CDR2 is SYDVKM. The CDR3 sequence is CASNSGDRSYGYTF. CDR3 in DNA: TGTGCCAGCAACTCGGGGGACAGGAGCTATGGCTACACCTTC.

The V call is TRBV5-1, the J call TRBJ1-1, with TRBD1 as a possible D gene (6 bases). Germline V CDR1 and CDR2: SGHRS, YFSETQ. The CDR3 length is 14 residues. The V gene lost 4 bases and the J gene lost 9 bases, with 19 bases spanning the gap. The CDR3 DNA is TGCGCCAGCAGCCTAACCCGGGACACCACGCAAGCTTTCTTT. The encoded protein is CASSLTRDTTQAFF.

This clone has only one observation. This rearrangement joins TRBV24-1 to TRBJ2-2; 9 nucleotides line up with TRBD1. The germline gives CDR1 KGHDR, CDR2 SFDVKD. Trimming removed 8 bases from V and 2 bases from J; junction bases left unmatched: 8. This CDR3 comprises 16 residues. The CDR3 DNA sequence: TGTGCCACCAATCCAGGGACAGGGTATAACACCGGGGAGCTGTTTTTT. Translated: CATNPGTGYNTGELFF.

This clone was detected only a few times. The chain uses TRBV28 and TRBJ2-2; tentatively, D is TRBD2 (5 bases). Germline values: CDR1 MDHEN, CDR2 SYDVKM. The germline V and J ends were trimmed by 4 bases and 6 bases, with 33 bases remaining between them. This CDR3 has 21 residues. The CDR3 DNA is TGTGCCAGCAGTTCGATTGGATGGGCTAGCTTGAGTTCCCTAGTCCCCGGGGAGCTGTTTTTT. It encodes CASSSIGWASLSSLVPGELFF.

The genes are TRBV3-1 (or the pseudogene TRBV3-2) and TRBJ1-6; 9 positions agree with TRBD1. V lost 2 bases, J lost 8 bases, and 4 bases stayed unmatched. The CDR3 has 15 amino acids. Looked up from germline, CDR1 is LGHDT and CDR2 is YNNKEL (reference sequence). The CDR3 region is CASSQTWTGDSPLHF. In DNA form, the CDR3 reads TGTGCCAGCAGCCAAACCTGGACAGGGGATTCACCCCTCCACTTT.

This clone was detected once. The chain carries TRBV28 and TRBJ1-6, with 10 bases that match TRBD1. CDR3 length: 16 amino acids. Germline V gives CDR1 MDHEN, CDR2 SYDVKM. The ends lost 3 bases at V and 5 bases at J; junction bases unmatched: 4. The CDR3 spells CASSLRTGGDNSPLHF. Here the CDR3 DNA reads TGTGCCAGCAGTTTGCGGACAGGGGGGGATAATTCACCCCTCCACTTT.

CDR3 in DNA: TGTGCCACCAGTGATACCCGGGGGGGTGAAAAACTGTTTTTT. The encoded protein is CATSDTRGGEKLFF. The chain employs TRBV24-1 and TRBJ1-4, with D tentatively TRBD1 (5 bases). Trimming stripped 3 bases from V and 7 bases from J, with 11 bases between. The CDR3 sequence is 14 residues long. Germline values: CDR1 KGHDR, CDR2 SFDVKD.

V usage is TRBV10-3 and J usage is TRBJ1-1; TRBD1 matches 7 bases. J was trimmed by 2 bases and V by 6 bases; bases with no gene match: 12. CDR1 ENHRY and CDR2 SYGVKD come from the germline V gene. The CDR3 loop spans 16 amino acids. CDR3 in DNA: TGTGCCATCAGGGATACAAGGACAGGAGAAAACACTGAAGCTTTCTTT. This codes for CAIRDTRTGENTEAFF.

The CDR3 is CASSQVADRNTGELFF. DNA of the CDR3: TGTGCCAGCAGCCAAGTCGCGGATAGGAACACCGGGGAGCTGTTTTTT. The chain employs TRBV3-1 (or the pseudogene TRBV3-2) and TRBJ2-2; the D is unclear. The CDR3 runs 16 residues. Between the trimmed V and J ends, which lost 1 base and 1 base, there was a span of 10 bases. Germline V gene data show CDR1 as LGHDT and CDR2 as YNNKEL (reference sequence).

The chain uses TRBV18 and TRBJ1-1; D gene uncertain. The V end lost 3 bases, the J end lost 2 bases, and 10 bases lay between the germline ends. This CDR3 has 14 amino acids. The germline CDR1 and CDR2 sequences are KGHSH and LQKENI. CDR3 residues: CASSPEGLNTEAFF. The CDR3 DNA reads as TGTGCCAGCTCACCGGAGGGCCTCAACACTGAAGCTTTCTTT.

This chain links TRBV2 with TRBJ2-7, with TRBD2 identical over 9 bases. Germline CDR1 SNHLY, CDR2 FYNNEI. V was pared by 2 bases and J by 7 bases, with 9 bases of the junction left unmatched. The CDR3 has 15 residues. CDR3 amino acids: CASSESLAGVGEQYF. The CDR3 DNA follows: TGTGCCAGCAGTGAATCGTTAGCGGGAGTAGGGGAGCAGTACTTC.

The V and J genes are TRBV28 and TRBJ2-1; 11 bases align to TRBD2. The V gene's germline CDR1 is MDHEN and CDR2 SYDVKM. CDR3 length equals 17 residues. Trimming removed 7 bases from V and 1 base from J; junction bases left unmatched: 9. The CDR3 nucleotides are TGTGCCAGCATCACTAGCGGGAGTAGTATATCCTACAATGAGCAGTTCTTC. Translation gives CASITSGSSISYNEQFF.

CDR3 bases: TGTGCCAGCAGCCAGACCGGGACATCCAACAATGAGCAGTTCTTC. It translates to CASSQTGTSNNEQFF. This chain uses TRBV3-1 (or the pseudogene TRBV3-2) with TRBJ2-1; a weak D match, TRBD1 (6 bases). Germline CDR1 reads LGHDT; CDR2 reads YNNKEL (reference sequence). Trimming took off 3 bases at V and 5 bases at J, with 14 bases between the two ends. This CDR3 region has 15 residues.

The chain links TRBV5-6 to TRBJ1-1, with 7 nucleotides matching TRBD1. With V trimmed by 0 bases and J by 4 bases, 3 bases remained unmatched. The CDR3 spans 14 residues. Germline V gene data show CDR1 as SGHDT and CDR2 as YYEEEE. CDR3 loop: CASSLGDRATEAFF. CDR3 DNA: TGTGCCAGCAGCTTGGGAGACAGGGCCACTGAAGCTTTCTTT.

The chain employs TRBV5-8 and TRBJ1-5; a possible D gene is TRBD1 (5 bases). Germline loops: CDR1 SGHTS, CDR2 YDEGEE. The CDR3 runs to 15 residues. V was cut by 4 bases and J by 5 bases, with 16 bases left in between. CDR3 sequence (DNA): TGTGCCAGCAGCCCTGGGGCGGCCGGGTATCAGCCCCAGCATTTT. Its translation is CASSPGAAGYQPQHF.

This clone was seen a few times. The V and J genes are TRBV2 and TRBJ1-6; no clear D gene. The CDR3 runs 14 residues. Germline V gives CDR1 SNHLY, CDR2 FYNNEI. V was shortened by 4 bases and J by 7 bases, with 11 bases between the two germline ends. CDR3 residues: CASSVGDRNSPLHF. The CDR3 DNA sequence: TGTGCCAGCAGTGTCGGGGATCGGAATTCACCCCTCCACTTT.

This chain uses TRBV28 with TRBJ2-4; possible D gene TRBD2, 5 bases. There are 12 residues in the CDR3. Trimming cost V 9 bases and J 5 bases, with 11 bases left between them. The germline V gene has CDR1 MDHEN and CDR2 SYDVKM. The CDR3 loop is CASSSNENIQYF. Written as DNA, the CDR3 is TGTGCCAGTTCTAGCAACGAAAACATTCAGTACTTC.

The chain has TRBV9 and TRBJ2-2; D is possibly TRBD2 (5 bases). Germline V lookup: CDR1 SGDLS, CDR2 YYNGEE. The CDR3 contains 13 residues. Trimming took off 3 bases at V and 5 bases at J, with 8 bases between the two ends. CDR3 sequence (DNA): TGTGCCAGCAGCGCCAGACTAACCGGGGAGCTGTTTTTT. Residues: CASSARLTGELFF.

This clone was seen more than once but under ten times. V usage is TRBV9 and J usage is TRBJ2-1; 7 nucleotides align to TRBD2. The V and J ends lost 3 bases and 4 bases, in that order; junction bases with no gene match: 10. CDR3 length: 16 amino acids. Germline lookup yields CDR1 SGDLS and CDR2 YYNGEE. CDR3 protein: CASSAGRASGYNEQFF. The CDR3 bases are TGTGCCAGCAGCGCCGGCCGGGCTAGCGGTTACAATGAGCAGTTCTTC.

The chain joins TRBV3-1 (or the pseudogene TRBV3-2) to TRBJ2-7; 9 nucleotides agree with TRBD2. V lost 1 base and J lost 6; bases outside the gene matches: 10. Per germline, CDR1 LGHDT and CDR2 YNNKEL (reference sequence). This CDR3 has 16 residues. The CDR3 is CASSQGAGGRLGEQYF. The DNA of the CDR3 is TGTGCCAGCAGCCAAGGGGCGGGAGGGCGCTTGGGCGAGCAGTACTTC.